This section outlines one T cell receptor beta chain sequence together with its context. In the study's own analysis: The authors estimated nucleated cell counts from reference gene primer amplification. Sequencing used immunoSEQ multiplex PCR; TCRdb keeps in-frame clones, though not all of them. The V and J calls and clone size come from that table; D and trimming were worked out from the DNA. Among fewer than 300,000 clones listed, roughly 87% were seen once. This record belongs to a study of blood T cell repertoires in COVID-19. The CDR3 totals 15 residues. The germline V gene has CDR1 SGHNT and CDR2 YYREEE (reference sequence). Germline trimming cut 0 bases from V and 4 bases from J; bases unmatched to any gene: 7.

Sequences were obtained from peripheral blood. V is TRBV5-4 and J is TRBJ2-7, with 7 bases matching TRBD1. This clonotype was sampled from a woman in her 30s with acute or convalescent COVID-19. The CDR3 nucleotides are TGTGCCAGCAGCTTGGATTCGGGCAGGGGGTACGAGCAGTACTTC. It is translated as CASSLDSGRGYEQYF.